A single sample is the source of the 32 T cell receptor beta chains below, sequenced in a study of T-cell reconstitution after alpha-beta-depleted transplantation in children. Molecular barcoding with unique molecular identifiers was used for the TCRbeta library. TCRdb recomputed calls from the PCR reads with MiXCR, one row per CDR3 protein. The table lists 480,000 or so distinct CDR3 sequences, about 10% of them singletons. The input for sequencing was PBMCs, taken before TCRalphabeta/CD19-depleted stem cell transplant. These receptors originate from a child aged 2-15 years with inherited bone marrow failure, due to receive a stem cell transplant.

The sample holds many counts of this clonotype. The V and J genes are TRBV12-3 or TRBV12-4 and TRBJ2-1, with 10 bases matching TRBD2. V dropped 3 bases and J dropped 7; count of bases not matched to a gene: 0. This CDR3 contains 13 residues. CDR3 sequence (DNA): TGTGCCAGCAGTTTGACTAGCGGGAATGAGCAGTTCTTC. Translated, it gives CASSLTSGNEQFF.

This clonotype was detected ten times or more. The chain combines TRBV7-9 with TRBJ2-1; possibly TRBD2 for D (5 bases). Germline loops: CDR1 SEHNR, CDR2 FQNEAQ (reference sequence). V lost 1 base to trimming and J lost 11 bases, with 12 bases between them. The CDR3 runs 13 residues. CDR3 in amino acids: CASSLGASSQQFF. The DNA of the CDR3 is TGTGCCAGCAGCTTAGGGGCTAGCAGTCAGCAGTTCTTC.

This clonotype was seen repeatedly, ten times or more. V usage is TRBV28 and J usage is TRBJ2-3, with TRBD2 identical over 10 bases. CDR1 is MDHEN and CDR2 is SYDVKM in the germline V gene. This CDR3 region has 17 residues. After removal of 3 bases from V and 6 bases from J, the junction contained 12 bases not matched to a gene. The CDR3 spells CASSLVVKLAGLDTQYF. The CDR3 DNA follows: TGTGCCAGCAGTTTGGTTGTGAAACTAGCGGGATTGGATACGCAGTATTTT.

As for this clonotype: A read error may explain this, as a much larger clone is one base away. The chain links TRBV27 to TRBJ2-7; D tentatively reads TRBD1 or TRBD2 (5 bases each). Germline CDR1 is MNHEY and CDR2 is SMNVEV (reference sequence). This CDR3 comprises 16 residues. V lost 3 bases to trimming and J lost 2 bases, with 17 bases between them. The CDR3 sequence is CASSFSGPPLPYEQYF. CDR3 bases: TGTGCCAGCAGTTTTTCGGGACCACCGCTTCCCTACGAGCAGTACTTC.

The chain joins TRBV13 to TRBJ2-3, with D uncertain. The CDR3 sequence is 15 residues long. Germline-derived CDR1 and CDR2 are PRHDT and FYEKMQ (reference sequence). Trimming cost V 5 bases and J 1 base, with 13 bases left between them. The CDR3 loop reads CASSRLVEGTDTQYF. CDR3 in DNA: TGTGCCAGCAGCCGCCTAGTAGAGGGCACAGATACGCAGTATTTT.

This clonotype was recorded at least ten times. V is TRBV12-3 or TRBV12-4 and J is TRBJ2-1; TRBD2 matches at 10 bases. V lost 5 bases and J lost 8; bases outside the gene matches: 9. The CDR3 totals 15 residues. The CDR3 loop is CASSPPSGSLYEQFF. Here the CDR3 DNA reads TGTGCCAGCAGTCCCCCTAGCGGGAGTCTATATGAGCAGTTCTTC.

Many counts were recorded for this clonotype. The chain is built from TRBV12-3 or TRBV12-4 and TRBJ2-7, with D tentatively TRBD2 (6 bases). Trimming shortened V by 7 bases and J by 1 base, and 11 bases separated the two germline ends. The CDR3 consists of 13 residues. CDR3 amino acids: CASTLGGSYEQYF. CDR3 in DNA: TGTGCCAGCACCCTCGGGGGTTCCTACGAGCAGTACTTC.

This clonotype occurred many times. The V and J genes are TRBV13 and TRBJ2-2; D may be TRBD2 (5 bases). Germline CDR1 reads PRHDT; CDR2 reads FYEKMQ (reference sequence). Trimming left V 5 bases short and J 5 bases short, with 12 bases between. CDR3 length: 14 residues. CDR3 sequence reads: CASSLVPGTGELFF. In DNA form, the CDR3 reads TGTGCCAGCAGCCTCGTCCCGGGGACCGGGGAGCTGTTTTTT.

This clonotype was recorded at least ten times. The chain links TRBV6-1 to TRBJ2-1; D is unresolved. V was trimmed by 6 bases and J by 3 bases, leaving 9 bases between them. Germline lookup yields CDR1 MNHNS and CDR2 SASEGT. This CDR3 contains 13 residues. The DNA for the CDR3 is TGTGCCAGCAGAGAAAGGCTCTACAATGAGCAGTTCTTC. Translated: CASRERLYNEQFF.

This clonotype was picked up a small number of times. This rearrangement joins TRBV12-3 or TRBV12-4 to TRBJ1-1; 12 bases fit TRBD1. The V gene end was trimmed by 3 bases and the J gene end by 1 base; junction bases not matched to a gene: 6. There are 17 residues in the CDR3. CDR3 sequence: CASSLGDRGPPNTEAFF. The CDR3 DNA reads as TGTGCCAGCAGTTTGGGGGACAGGGGGCCACCGAACACTGAAGCTTTCTTT.

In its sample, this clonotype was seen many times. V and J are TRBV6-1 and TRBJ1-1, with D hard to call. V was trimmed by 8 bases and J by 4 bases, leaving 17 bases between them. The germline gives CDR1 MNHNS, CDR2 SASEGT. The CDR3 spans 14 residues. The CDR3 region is CASYTAQRSTEAFF. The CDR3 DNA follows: TGTGCCAGCTACACAGCCCAAAGGTCCACTGAAGCTTTCTTT.

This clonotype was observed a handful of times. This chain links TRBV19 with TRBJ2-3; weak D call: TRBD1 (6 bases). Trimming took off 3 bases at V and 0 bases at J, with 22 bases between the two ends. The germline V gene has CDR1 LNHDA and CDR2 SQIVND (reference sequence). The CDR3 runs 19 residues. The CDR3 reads CASSIRRDTGSSSTDTQYF. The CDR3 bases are TGTGCCAGTAGTATTCGCCGGGACACCGGTTCTTCTAGCACAGATACGCAGTATTTT.

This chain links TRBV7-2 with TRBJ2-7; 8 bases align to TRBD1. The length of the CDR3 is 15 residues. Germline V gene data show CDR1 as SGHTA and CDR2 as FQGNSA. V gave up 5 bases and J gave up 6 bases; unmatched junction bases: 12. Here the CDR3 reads CASSGQGPGSAEQYF. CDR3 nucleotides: TGTGCCAGCAGCGGACAGGGTCCAGGCTCGGCCGAGCAGTACTTC.

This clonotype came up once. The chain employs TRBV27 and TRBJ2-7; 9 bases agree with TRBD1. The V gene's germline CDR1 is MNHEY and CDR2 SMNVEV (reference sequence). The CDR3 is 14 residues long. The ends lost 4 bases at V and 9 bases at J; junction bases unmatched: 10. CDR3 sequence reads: CASSSYGTGRVQYF. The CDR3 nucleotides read TGTGCCAGCAGTTCTTACGGGACAGGGCGGGTGCAGTACTTC.

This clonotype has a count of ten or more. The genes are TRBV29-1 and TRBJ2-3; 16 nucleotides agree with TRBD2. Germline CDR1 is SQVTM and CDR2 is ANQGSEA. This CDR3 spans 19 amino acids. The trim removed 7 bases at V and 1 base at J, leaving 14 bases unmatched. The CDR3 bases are TGCAGCGCGGAGGGACTAGCGGGAGGGCCGATCCACGGCACAGATACGCAGTATTTT. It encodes CSAEGLAGGPIHGTDTQYF.

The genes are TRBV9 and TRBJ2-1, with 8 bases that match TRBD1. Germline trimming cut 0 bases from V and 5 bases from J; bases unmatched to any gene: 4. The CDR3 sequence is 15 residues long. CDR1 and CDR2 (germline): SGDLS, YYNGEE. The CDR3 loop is CASSVGRQGNNEQFF. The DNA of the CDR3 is TGTGCCAGCAGCGTAGGCCGACAGGGGAACAATGAGCAGTTCTTC.

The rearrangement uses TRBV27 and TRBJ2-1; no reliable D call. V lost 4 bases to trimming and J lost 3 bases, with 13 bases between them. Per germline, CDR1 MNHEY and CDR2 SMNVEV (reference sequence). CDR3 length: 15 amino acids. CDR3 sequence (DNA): TGTGCCAGCAGTTCTGGCGGAAATTTCTACAATGAGCAGTTCTTC. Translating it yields CASSSGGNFYNEQFF.

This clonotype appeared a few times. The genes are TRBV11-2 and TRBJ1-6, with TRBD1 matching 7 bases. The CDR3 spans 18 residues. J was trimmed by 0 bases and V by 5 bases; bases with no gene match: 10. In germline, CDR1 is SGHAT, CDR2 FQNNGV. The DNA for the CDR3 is TGTGCCAGCAGCGGAAGACAGGGAGGAAGCTCCTATAATTCACCCCTCCACTTT. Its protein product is CASSGRQGGSSYNSPLHF.

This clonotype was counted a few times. CDR3 protein: CATSSLAGVGEQFF. CDR3 nucleotides: TGTGCCACCAGCAGTCTAGCGGGAGTCGGTGAGCAGTTCTTC. The gene calls are TRBV15 and TRBJ2-1; 10 nucleotides match TRBD2. V trimming: 3 bases; J trimming: 9 bases; junction bases outside the gene matches: 5. CDR1 is LNHNV, CDR2 YYDKDF, per germline (reference sequence). The CDR3 totals 14 residues.

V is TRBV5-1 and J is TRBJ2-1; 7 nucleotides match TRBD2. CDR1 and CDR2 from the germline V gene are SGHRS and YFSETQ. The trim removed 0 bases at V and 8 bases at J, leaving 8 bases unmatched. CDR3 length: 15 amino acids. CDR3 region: CASSLGGDYGYEQFF. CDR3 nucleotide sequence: TGCGCCAGCAGCTTGGGTGGGGACTATGGGTATGAGCAGTTCTTC.

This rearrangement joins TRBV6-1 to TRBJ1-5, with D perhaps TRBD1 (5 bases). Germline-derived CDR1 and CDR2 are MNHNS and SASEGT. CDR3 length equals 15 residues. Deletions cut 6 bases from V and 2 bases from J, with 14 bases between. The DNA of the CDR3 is TGTGCCAGCAGCCACCGGGGAGGGGGCAATCAGCCCCAGCATTTT. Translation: CASSHRGGGNQPQHF.

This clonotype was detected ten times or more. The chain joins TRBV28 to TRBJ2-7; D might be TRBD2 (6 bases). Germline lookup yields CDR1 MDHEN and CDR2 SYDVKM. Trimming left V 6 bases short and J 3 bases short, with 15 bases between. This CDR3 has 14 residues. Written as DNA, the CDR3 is TGTGCCAGCAGCAACCGCCTAGCGTACTACGAGCAGTACTTC. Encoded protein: CASSNRLAYYEQYF. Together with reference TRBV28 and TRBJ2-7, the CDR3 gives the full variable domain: DVKVTQSSRYLVKRTGEKVFLECVQDMDHENMFWYRQDPGLGLRLIYFSYDVKMKEKGDIPEGYSVSREKKERFSLILESASTNQTSMYLCASSNRLAYYEQYFGPGTRLTVT.

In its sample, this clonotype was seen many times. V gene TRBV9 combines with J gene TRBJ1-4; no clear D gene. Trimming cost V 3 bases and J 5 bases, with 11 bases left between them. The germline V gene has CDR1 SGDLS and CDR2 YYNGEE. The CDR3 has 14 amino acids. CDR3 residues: CASSARSGNEKLFF. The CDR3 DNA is TGTGCCAGCAGCGCCCGGTCCGGGAATGAAAAACTGTTTTTT.

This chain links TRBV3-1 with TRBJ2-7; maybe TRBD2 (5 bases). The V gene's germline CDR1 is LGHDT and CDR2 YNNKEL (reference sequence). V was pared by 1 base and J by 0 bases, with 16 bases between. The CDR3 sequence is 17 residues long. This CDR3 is CASSQGVDFHSSYEQYF. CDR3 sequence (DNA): TGTGCCAGCAGCCAAGGGGTGGACTTCCATAGCTCCTACGAGCAGTACTTC.

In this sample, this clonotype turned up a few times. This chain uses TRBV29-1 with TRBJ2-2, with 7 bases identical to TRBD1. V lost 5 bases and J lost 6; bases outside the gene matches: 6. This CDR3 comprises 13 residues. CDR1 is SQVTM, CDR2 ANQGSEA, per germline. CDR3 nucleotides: TGCAGCGTTCGACAGGGCCGCGCCGGGGAGCTGTTTTTT. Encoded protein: CSVRQGRAGELFF.

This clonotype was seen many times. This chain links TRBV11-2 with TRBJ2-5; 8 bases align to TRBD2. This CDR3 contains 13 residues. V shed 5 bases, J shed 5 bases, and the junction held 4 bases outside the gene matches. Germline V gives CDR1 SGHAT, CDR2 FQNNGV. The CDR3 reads CASSQAGVETQYF. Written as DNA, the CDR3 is TGTGCCAGCAGCCAAGCGGGAGTCGAGACCCAGTACTTC.

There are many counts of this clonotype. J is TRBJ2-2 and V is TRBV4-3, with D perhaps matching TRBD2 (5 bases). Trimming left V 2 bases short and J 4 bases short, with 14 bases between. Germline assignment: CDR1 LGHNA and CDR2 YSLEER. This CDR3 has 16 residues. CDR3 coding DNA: TGCGCCAGCAGCCAATTACTAGAGTTCGGCACCGGGGAGCTGTTTTTT. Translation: CASSQLLEFGTGELFF.

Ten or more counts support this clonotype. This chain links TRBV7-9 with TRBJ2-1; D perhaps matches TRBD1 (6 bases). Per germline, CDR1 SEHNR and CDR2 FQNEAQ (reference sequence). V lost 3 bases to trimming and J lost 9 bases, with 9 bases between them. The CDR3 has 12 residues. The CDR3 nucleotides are TGTGCCAGCAGCTTTCTAGGGGGTGAGCAGTTCTTC. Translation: CASSFLGGEQFF.

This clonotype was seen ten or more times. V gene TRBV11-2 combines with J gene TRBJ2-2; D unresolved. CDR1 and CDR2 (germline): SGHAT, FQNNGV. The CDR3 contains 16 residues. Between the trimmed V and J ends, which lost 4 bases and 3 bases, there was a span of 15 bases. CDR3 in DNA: TGTGCCAGCAGCTCCGTGTGGGATAGGGACACCGGGGAGCTGTTTTTT. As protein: CASSSVWDRDTGELFF.

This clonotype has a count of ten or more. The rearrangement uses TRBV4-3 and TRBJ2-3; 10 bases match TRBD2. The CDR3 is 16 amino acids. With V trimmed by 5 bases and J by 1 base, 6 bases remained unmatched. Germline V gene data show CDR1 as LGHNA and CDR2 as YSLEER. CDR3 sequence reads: CASSSRAGGGTDTQYF. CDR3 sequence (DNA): TGCGCCAGCAGCAGTAGAGCGGGAGGGGGCACAGATACGCAGTATTTT.

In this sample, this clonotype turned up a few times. The CDR3 spells CASSPAGLAGGSYNEQFF. Written as DNA, the CDR3 is TGTGCCAGCTCACCAGCCGGACTAGCGGGAGGCTCCTACAATGAGCAGTTCTTC. The rearrangement uses TRBV18 and TRBJ2-1, with TRBD2 identical over 14 bases. The CDR3 covers 18 residues. CDR1 and CDR2 (germline): KGHSH, LQKENI. V lost 2 bases, J lost 0 bases, and 3 bases stayed unmatched.

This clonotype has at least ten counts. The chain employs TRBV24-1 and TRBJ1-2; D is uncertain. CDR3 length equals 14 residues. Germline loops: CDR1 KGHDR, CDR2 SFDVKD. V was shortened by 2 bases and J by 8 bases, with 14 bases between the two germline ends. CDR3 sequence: CATSDWRGDHGYTF. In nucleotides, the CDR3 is TGTGCCACCAGTGATTGGCGGGGAGATCACGGCTACACCTTC.